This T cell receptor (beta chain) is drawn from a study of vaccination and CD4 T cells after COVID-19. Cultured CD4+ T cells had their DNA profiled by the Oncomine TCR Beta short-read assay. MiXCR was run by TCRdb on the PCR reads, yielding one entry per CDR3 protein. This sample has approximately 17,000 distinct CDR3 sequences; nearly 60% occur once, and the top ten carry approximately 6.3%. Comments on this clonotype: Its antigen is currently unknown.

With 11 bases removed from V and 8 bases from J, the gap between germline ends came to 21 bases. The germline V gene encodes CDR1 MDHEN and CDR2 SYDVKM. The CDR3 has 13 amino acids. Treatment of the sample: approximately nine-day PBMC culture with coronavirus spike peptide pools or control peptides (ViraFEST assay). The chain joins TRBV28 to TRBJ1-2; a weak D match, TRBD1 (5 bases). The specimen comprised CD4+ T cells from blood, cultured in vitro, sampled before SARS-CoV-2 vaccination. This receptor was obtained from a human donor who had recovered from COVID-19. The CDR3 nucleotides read TGTGCCGAGGGGACTGCCACGGCGAGGGGCTACACCTTC. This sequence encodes CAEGTATARGYTF.